This is a list of T cell receptor beta chains from one sample in a study of response to subunit inactivated influenza vaccine. From the RT-PCR reads, TCRdb called clonotypes with MiXCR, one entry per CDR3 protein. Here the sample spans roughly 650,000 distinct CDR3 sequences, around 14% being singletons. The sequencing used PBMCs from blood, collected 11 to 12 days after vaccination. The receptors were gathered from a man between 45 and 60 years old who received an inactivated influenza vaccine. Both conserved end residues are part of each CDR3. D genes are given only for firm matches. Clone size appears in some rows only: once, few, many, or a class for an expanded clone.

size	D	V	J	DNA	CDR3
-	-	TRBV6-5	TRBJ2-2	TGTGCCAGCACCGGACACACCGGGGAGCTGTTTTTT	CASTGHTGELFF
-	TRBD2	TRBV2	TRBJ2-1	TGTGCCAGCAGTCCTCTAGCGGGGAAGTACAATGAGCAGTTCTTC	CASSPLAGKYNEQFF
-	-	TRBV6-2/TRBV6-3	TRBJ2-7	TGTGCCAGCAGTTACAGACTCCTCGCGCAGTACTTC	CASSYRLLAQYF
-	TRBD2	TRBV20-1	TRBJ2-4	TGCAGTGCTAGAGAACTAGCGGGCGGCAACATTCAGTACTTC	CSARELAGGNIQYF
-	-	TRBV27	TRBJ1-2	TGTGCCAGCAGTCCTACCGGGACCCCAACCTATGGCTACACCTTC	CASSPTGTPTYGYTF
-	-	TRBV7-2	TRBJ2-1	TGTGCCAGCAGCCGTTCAGCGGCAAGATACAATGAGCAGTTCTTC	CASSRSAARYNEQFF
once	-	TRBV3-1	TRBJ2-1	TGTGCCAGCAGCCAAGTCCCCCTCGCGGCTGAGCAGTTCTTC	CASSQVPLAAEQFF
few	-	TRBV5-1	TRBJ2-3	TGCGCCAGCCATAAGGGCACAGATACGCAGTATTTT	CASHKGTDTQYF
few	TRBD1	TRBV20-1	TRBJ2-5	TGCAGTGCTAGAGAGATGGACAGGCCCCCGGAGACCCAGTACTTC	CSAREMDRPPETQYF
-	TRBD2	TRBV30	TRBJ2-5	TGTGCCTGGAGTGTACCTAGCGGGGGCCGACGGACCCAGTACTTC	CAWSVPSGGRRTQYF
-	-	TRBV5-1	TRBJ1-1	TGCGCCAGCAGCTTGATTTCAAACACTGAAGCTTTCTTT	CASSLISNTEAFF
many	TRBD2	TRBV5-1	TRBJ2-5	TGCGCCAGCAGGCCTAGCGGCGCGGGGGAGACCCAGTACTTC	CASRPSGAGETQYF
few	-	TRBV5-5	TRBJ2-1	TGTGCCAGCAGCTTGGCCGCCAGGGCAGTAACGAATGAGCAGTTCTTC	CASSLAARAVTNEQFF
-	-	TRBV14	TRBJ2-1	TGTGCCAGCAGCAAGGCCAGGGGCCAATACAATGAGCAGTTCTTC	CASSKARGQYNEQFF
many	-	TRBV29-1	TRBJ1-1	TGCAGCGTTGTTATCGCCAGGGGGAACACTGAAGCTTTCTTT	CSVVIARGNTEAFF
few	-	TRBV6-5	TRBJ2-1	TGTGCCAGCAGTTCCCGGCCGGGGGCTAAAAATGAGCAGTTCTTC	CASSSRPGAKNEQFF
few	-	TRBV27	TRBJ2-3	TGTGCCAGCAGGGGTGGAGACGTGGTCACAGATACGCAGTATTTT	CASRGGDVVTDTQYF
few	-	TRBV29-1	TRBJ2-5	TGCAGCGTTGAGGGGGGGCCAGAGACCCAGTACTTC	CSVEGGPETQYF
-	-	TRBV6-2/TRBV6-3	TRBJ2-7	TGTGCCAGCAGTTACGCGGAATCCTACGAGCAGTACTTC	CASSYAESYEQYF
-	-	TRBV5-1	TRBJ2-3	TGCGCCAGCAGCTTGGCAGGAGTTCAGGCAGATACGCAGTATTTT	CASSLAGVQADTQYF
few	TRBD1	TRBV6-1	TRBJ2-7	TGTGCCAGCAGCAAGGGACAGTTCTACGAGCAGTACTTC	CASSKGQFYEQYF
few	TRBD1	TRBV29-1	TRBJ2-7	TGCAGCGTTGAGGGGACAGGGGCCGAGCAGTACTTC	CSVEGTGAEQYF
-	-	TRBV25-1	TRBJ2-1	TGTGCCAGCAGTGAATTTCAGAACAATGAGCAGTTCTTC	CASSEFQNNEQFF
-	-	TRBV6-1	TRBJ1-5	TGTGCCAGCAGGGGGACGGGGGTCGGCAATCAGCCCCAGCATTTT	CASRGTGVGNQPQHF
few	-	TRBV5-8	TRBJ1-2	TGTGCCAGCAGCGGGAGGACGGGGAACTATGGCTACACCTTC	CASSGRTGNYGYTF
-	-	TRBV4-2	TRBJ2-3	TGTGCCAGCAGCCAAGGGGGGAAAAAAGATACGCAGTATTTT	CASSQGGKKDTQYF
-	-	TRBV3-1	TRBJ2-3	TGCGCCAGCAGCCAAGTTCGGGGAAGCCCAGATACGCAGTATTTT	CASSQVRGSPDTQYF
-	-	TRBV7-2	TRBJ2-3	TGTGCCAGCAGCTTAGCGACAGGCCTCCGCACAGATACGCAGTATTTT	CASSLATGLRTDTQYF
-	TRBD2	TRBV7-2	TRBJ2-3	TGTGCCAGCAGATTCCTAGCGGGCCACACAGATACGCAGTATTTT	CASRFLAGHTDTQYF
once	-	TRBV15	TRBJ2-3	TGTGCCACCAGCAGGAGGTGGGCGTGGAGGGGTGGTGAGAGTACGCAGTATTTT	CATSRRWAWRGGESTQYF
few	-	TRBV7-9	TRBJ2-5	TGTGCCAGCAGCGCACTGAATAGGGGAGAGACCCAGTACTTC	CASSALNRGETQYF
few	-	TRBV29-1	TRBJ1-1	TGCAGCGTGGGGGGTGACACTGAAGCTTTCTTT	CSVGGDTEAFF
-	TRBD1	TRBV7-2	TRBJ2-2	TGTGCCAGCAGCTTATACGGGACAGCGAACACCGGGGAGCTGTTTTTT	CASSLYGTANTGELFF
many	TRBD1	TRBV9	TRBJ2-1	TGTGCCAGCAATCGACAGGGGGCATCCTACAATGAGCAGTTCTTC	CASNRQGASYNEQFF
-	TRBD1	TRBV5-1	TRBJ2-7	TGCGCCAGCAGCTTGGAACGTCCAGGGGGCGGCGACGAGCAGTACTTC	CASSLERPGGGDEQYF
-	TRBD1	TRBV20-1	TRBJ2-2	TGCAGTGCCCAACAGGGGGCGGGCGGGGAGCTGTTTTTT	CSAQQGAGGELFF
-	TRBD1	TRBV18	TRBJ1-5	TGTGCCAGCTCGGCACTCCGGGACAGCGTCAATCAGCCCCAGCATTTT	CASSALRDSVNQPQHF
-	-	TRBV9	TRBJ2-3	TGTGCCAGCAGAATGTCTGGGGGAAGCACAGATACGCAGTATTTT	CASRMSGGSTDTQYF
-	-	TRBV12-3/TRBV12-4	TRBJ2-2	TGTGCCAGCAGGGACACTTCAAACACCGGGGAGCTGTTTTTT	CASRDTSNTGELFF
few	-	TRBV10-3	TRBJ2-7	TGTGCCATCGGCAAGGGTTTCGGTGGGTACGAGCAGTACTTC	CAIGKGFGGYEQYF
-	-	TRBV7-8	TRBJ2-3	TGTGCCAGCAGCTTATCCCGACTTAGTAGCACAGATACGCAGTATTTT	CASSLSRLSSTDTQYF
-	TRBD1	TRBV5-1	TRBJ2-6	TGCGCCAGCAGTCTCTGGACAGGGGGCTTTTCTGGGGCCAACGTCCTGACTTTC	CASSLWTGGFSGANVLTF